The 15 T cell receptor beta chains below all came from one sample that was sequenced in a study of blood T cell repertoires in COVID-19. Profiled with immunoSEQ multiplex PCR; TCRdb holds only in-frame clones, not every one. The sample contains about 280,000 clones, around 90% of which appear only once. Material: peripheral blood. All receptors come from a woman between 45 and 65 years old who had recovered from COVID-19.

This clone was seen once. CDR3 in amino acids: CASSQTSGRDEQFF. DNA for the CDR3: TGTGCCAGCAGCCAGACTAGCGGGAGGGATGAGCAGTTCTTC. The chain uses TRBV7-2 and TRBJ2-1; 14 bases map to TRBD2. This CDR3 region has 14 residues. The V and J ends lost 5 bases and 8 bases, in that order; junction bases with no gene match: 2. Germline assignment: CDR1 SGHTA and CDR2 FQGNSA.

The chain couples TRBV30 to TRBJ2-6; no definite D call. The germline gives CDR1 GTSNPN, CDR2 SVGIG (reference sequence). The CDR3 spans 13 residues. Trimming cost V 7 bases and J 1 base, with 8 bases left between them. The DNA for the CDR3 is TGTGCCTCGGAGAGGTCTGGGGCCAACGTCCTGACTTTC. Translated, it gives CASERSGANVLTF.

This chain connects TRBV6-5 to TRBJ2-7; 9 bases are shared with TRBD1. Germline V gene data show CDR1 as MNHEY and CDR2 as SVGAGI. The CDR3 has 15 residues. V lost 5 bases, J lost 3 bases, and 8 bases stayed unmatched. CDR3 loop: CASSRAGQGSYEQYF. CDR3 in DNA: TGTGCCAGCAGTCGAGCGGGACAGGGAAGCTACGAGCAGTACTTC.

V usage is TRBV3-1 (or the pseudogene TRBV3-2) and J usage is TRBJ1-1; tentatively, D is TRBD1 (5 bases). V was pared by 0 bases and J by 6 bases, with 17 bases between. CDR1 is LGHDT, CDR2 YNNKEL, per germline (reference sequence). The CDR3 loop spans 16 amino acids. The CDR3 DNA sequence: TGTGCCAGCAGCCAAGAGGCCAGGTATACGGGGGCTGAAGCTTTCTTT. Translating it yields CASSQEARYTGAEAFF.

This chain connects TRBV7-9 to TRBJ1-5; a weak D match, TRBD1 (5 bases). V shed 2 bases and J shed 2 bases, with 13 bases lying between them. In germline, CDR1 is SEHNR, CDR2 FQNEAQ (reference sequence). There are 16 residues in the CDR3. CDR3 nucleotides: TGTGCCAGCAGCTTAATGGGGGAGGGAGGCAATCAGCCCCAGCATTTT. This encodes CASSLMGEGGNQPQHF.

The rearrangement uses TRBV25-1 and TRBJ2-1; 11 bases fit TRBD2. The CDR3 spans 15 residues. V shed 5 bases, J shed 7 bases, and the junction held 7 bases outside the gene matches. CDR1 is MGHDK, CDR2 SYGVNS, per germline. DNA of the CDR3: TGTGCCAGCAGTCCCCTAGCGGGGGGCTTAAATGAGCAGTTCTTC. It translates to CASSPLAGGLNEQFF.

This chain links TRBV6-2 or TRBV6-3 with TRBJ1-1; D might be TRBD1 (5 bases). V gave up 2 bases and J gave up 13 bases, with 14 bases separating them. Germline CDR1 reads MNHEY; CDR2 reads SVGEGT. This CDR3 contains 12 residues. CDR3 DNA sequence: TGTGCCAGCAGTTACCCCGGCAGGGTGGTTTTCTTT. Residues: CASSYPGRVVFF.

This clone was seen once. The genes are TRBV28 and TRBJ1-6; D is uncertain. Trimming removed 4 bases from V and 6 bases from J, with 10 bases in between. This CDR3 has 14 amino acids. Germline CDR1 reads MDHEN; CDR2 reads SYDVKM. CDR3 coding DNA: TGTGCCAGCAGTTCCTCGTCAGGTAATTCACCCCTCCACTTT. This codes for CASSSSSGNSPLHF.

This clone was counted ten times or more. V is TRBV4-2 and J is TRBJ1-2; 10 bases are shared with TRBD1. Germline trimming cut 2 bases from V and 5 bases from J; bases unmatched to any gene: 5. Germline assignment: CDR1 LGHNA and CDR2 YNFKEQ. The CDR3 extends over 15 amino acids. CDR3 DNA sequence: TGTGCCAGCAGCCAACAGAGGGACAGGGGTTATGGCTACACCTTC. It encodes CASSQQRDRGYGYTF.

The rearrangement joins TRBV7-2 to TRBJ2-7, with 7 bases aligning to TRBD2. Germline V gene sequence: CDR1 SGHTA, CDR2 FQGNSA. Trimming at V came to 2 bases and at J to 6 bases, leaving 10 bases not matched to a gene. The CDR3 spans 15 residues. CDR3 in amino acids: CASSLRSGRVGEQYF. DNA for the CDR3: TGTGCCAGCAGCTTACGTAGCGGGCGGGTAGGCGAGCAGTACTTC.

This sequence joins TRBV5-1 and TRBJ1-3, with 7 bases aligning to TRBD1. The CDR3 is 18 residues long. Per the germline V gene, CDR1 is SGHRS and CDR2 is YFSETQ. Losses at the gene ends were 3 bases for V and 2 bases for J; bases not matched to a gene: 14. DNA for the CDR3: TGCGCCAGCAGCTATGGGCAGGGTGGGACAGTCCCTGGAAACACCATATATTTT. It codes for CASSYGQGGTVPGNTIYF.

This chain connects TRBV11-3 to TRBJ1-1; D remains ambiguous. V was pared by 1 base and J by 3 bases, with 15 bases between. This CDR3 contains 16 residues. Looked up from germline, CDR1 is SGHNT and CDR2 is YENEEA. The DNA for the CDR3 is TGTGCCAGCAGCTTAGGGGCCCCCCGGCGGGACACTGAAGCTTTCTTT. It specifies CASSLGAPRRDTEAFF.

The CDR3 loop reads CATRGGGTEAFF. The CDR3 region has the DNA TGTGCCACCAGGGGCGGGGGCACTGAAGCTTTCTTT. The chain recombines TRBV13 with TRBJ1-1; D possibly corresponds to TRBD1 (6 bases). The CDR3 spans 12 residues. CDR1 PRHDT and CDR2 FYEKMQ come from the germline V gene (reference sequence). V was clipped by 10 bases and J by 4 bases, with 13 bases between them.

The gene calls are TRBV11-1 and TRBJ1-2; D perhaps matches TRBD1 (5 bases). In germline, CDR1 is SGHAT, CDR2 FQDESV (reference sequence). V was pared by 3 bases and J by 1 base, with 6 bases between. The CDR3 runs to 13 residues. The CDR3 sequence is CASSLGLNYGYTF. CDR3 DNA: TGTGCCAGCAGCTTGGGACTTAACTATGGCTACACCTTC. Based on the CDR3 plus reference TRBV11-1 and TRBJ1-2, the full variable domain is EAEVAQSPRYKITEKSQAVAFWCDPISGHATLYWYRQILGQGPELLVQFQDESVVDDSQLPKDRFSAERLKGVDSTLKIQPAELGDSAMYLCASSLGLNYGYTFGSGTRLTVV.

The chain has TRBV19 and TRBJ1-2, with a tentative D call TRBD1 (5 bases). Trimming stripped 6 bases from V and 8 bases from J, with 13 bases between. Looked up from germline, CDR1 is LNHDA and CDR2 is SQIVND (reference sequence). CDR3 length: 12 residues. In DNA form, the CDR3 reads TGTGCCAGTAGCAAGGACACCTTGGGCTACACCTTC. Translation: CASSKDTLGYTF.